This entry lists 10 T cell receptor beta chains sequenced from one sample in a study of blood T cell repertoires in COVID-19. The method was immunoSEQ multiplex PCR; TCRdb's version includes in-frame clones alone and lacks a portion of them. The data contain around 94,000 clones, about 85% of them seen just once; the ten biggest clones take up 3% to 4%. The sequencing sample was made of peripheral blood. The receptors derive from a man between 50 and 59 years old with acute or convalescent COVID-19.

CDR3 sequence (DNA): TGTGCCACGACAGGGGGATCTAACTATGGCTACACCTTC. It yields the protein CATTGGSNYGYTF. V and J are TRBV6-5 and TRBJ1-2; 9 bases match TRBD1. Germline CDR1 and CDR2: MNHEY and SVGAGI. The V segment lost 10 bases and the J segment 0 bases; nucleotides outside the gene matches: 3. The CDR3 has 13 amino acids.

The genes are TRBV30 and TRBJ1-1; D unresolved. Germline V gene sequence: CDR1 GTSNPN, CDR2 SVGIG (reference sequence). The CDR3 runs to 12 residues. The CDR3 loop reads CALGLLNTEAFF. CDR3 bases: TGTGCGTTAGGACTACTAAACACTGAAGCTTTCTTT.

Here the CDR3 DNA reads TGTGCCATCAGTGGGGAGGAGCGCCTAAGCTCTGGGGCCAACGTCCTGACTTTC. Its protein product is CAISGEERLSSGANVLTF. The J gene is TRBJ2-6, the V gene TRBV10-3, with a tentative D call TRBD2 (6 bases). CDR3 size: 18 residues. Trimming removed 4 bases at V and 0 bases at J, with 16 bases between. CDR1 is ENHRY and CDR2 is SYGVKD in the germline V gene.

The chain has TRBV14 and TRBJ1-5, with D perhaps TRBD1 (5 bases). Trimming shortened V by 4 bases and J by 7 bases, and 14 bases separated the two germline ends. Germline V gives CDR1 SGHDN, CDR2 FVKESK. The CDR3 has 14 amino acids. CDR3: CASSPSGGEQPQHF. DNA for the CDR3: TGTGCCAGCAGCCCCTCGGGGGGTGAACAGCCCCAGCATTTT.

V usage is TRBV10-3 and J usage is TRBJ2-7, with 9 bases matching TRBD2. V gave up 3 bases and J gave up 2 bases; unmatched junction bases: 5. This CDR3 is built from 15 residues. Germline CDR1 and CDR2: ENHRY and SYGVKD. CDR3 nucleotide sequence: TGTGCCATCAGTGATGGAGCGGGAGGTACCTACGAGCAGTACTTC. Its protein is CAISDGAGGTYEQYF.

The V and J genes are TRBV5-1 and TRBJ2-3, with D possibly TRBD1 on 6 matching bases. V dropped 3 bases and J dropped 3 bases, with 17 bases sitting between them. CDR1 is SGHRS and CDR2 is YFSETQ in the germline V gene. The CDR3 covers 16 residues. The CDR3 spells CASSYRQAVQTDTQYF. The CDR3 DNA sequence: TGCGCCAGCAGCTATAGACAGGCGGTCCAGACAGATACGCAGTATTTT.

This chain joins TRBV11-2 and TRBJ1-1; D is undetermined. The germline V gene has CDR1 SGHAT and CDR2 FQNNGV. Trimming shortened V by 8 bases and J by 1 base, and 14 bases separated the two germline ends. The CDR3 is 14 residues long. CDR3 DNA sequence: TGTGCCAGCCAACCTGGGCCGTCGAACACTGAAGCTTTCTTT. This sequence encodes CASQPGPSNTEAFF.

This chain connects TRBV27 to TRBJ1-1; D is possibly TRBD1 (5 bases). Trimming pared 5 bases from V and 4 bases from J, leaving 17 bases between. Germline V gene sequence: CDR1 MNHEY, CDR2 SMNVEV (reference sequence). This CDR3 is built from 15 residues. The DNA of the CDR3 is TGTGCCAGCAGTCTCATCCGGGACTTTGGCACTGAAGCTTTCTTT. This sequence encodes CASSLIRDFGTEAFF.

The V call is TRBV5-1, the J call TRBJ1-2; 7 nucleotides match TRBD1. This CDR3 contains 15 residues. V lost 0 bases, J lost 4 bases, and 6 bases stayed unmatched. Per the germline V gene, CDR1 is SGHRS and CDR2 is YFSETQ. Here the CDR3 reads CASSLDRGLGYGYTF. CDR3 coding DNA: TGCGCCAGCAGCTTGGATAGGGGGCTCGGCTATGGCTACACCTTC.

This clone was seen a single time. V and J are TRBV15 and TRBJ1-3; 7 nucleotides match TRBD1. Looked up from germline, CDR1 is LNHNV and CDR2 is YYDKDF (reference sequence). Trimming removed 2 bases from V and 0 bases from J; junction bases left unmatched: 19. CDR3 length equals 21 residues. DNA for the CDR3: TGTGCCACCAGCAGATCCCCAAGGGACGGACAGGAGATGACCTCTGGAAACACCATATATTTT. This gives the protein CATSRSPRDGQEMTSGNTIYF.